These 2 T cell receptor beta chains originate from one sample sequenced in a study of T cell responses to AZD1222 COVID-19 vaccine. Some clones are missing from TCRdb's copy, which holds only in-frame ones; the method was immunoSEQ multiplex PCR. The profile shows tens of thousands of clones, about 78% of them singletons. The specimen comprised peripheral blood, sampled on day 0 of AZD1222 vaccination. Every receptor here comes from an adult in good health.

In this sample, this clone turned up once. V and J are TRBV11-2 and TRBJ2-1; 7 nucleotides match TRBD2. Germline V gene data show CDR1 as SGHAT and CDR2 as FQNNGV. This CDR3 has 15 amino acids. The ends lost 6 bases at V and 6 bases at J; junction bases unmatched: 11. CDR3: CASRFVTSASNEQFF. Here the CDR3 DNA reads TGTGCCAGCAGATTCGTTACTAGCGCCTCCAATGAGCAGTTCTTC. Drawing the rest from reference TRBV11-2 and TRBJ2-1, the complete variable domain is EAGVAQSPRYKIIEKRQSVAFWCNPISGHATLYWYQQILGQGPKLLIQFQNNGVVDDSQLPKDRFSAERLKGVDSTLKIQPAKLEDSAVYLCASRFVTSASNEQFFGPGTRLTVL.

A single count supports this clone. The gene calls are TRBV29-1 and TRBJ1-2; maybe TRBD1 (5 bases). The CDR3 extends over 14 amino acids. V was pared by 1 base and J by 4 bases, with 13 bases between. Looked up from germline, CDR1 is SQVTM and CDR2 is ANQGSEA. The CDR3 DNA is TGCAGCGTTGAAGCCTCGGGGGGGTTCTATGGCTACACCTTC. Translation gives CSVEASGGFYGYTF.